This T cell receptor (beta chain) emerged from a study of CD8 T cells in ankylosing spondylitis. This clonotype occurred a few times. Antigen: not known. Overall study findings and caveats: Seemingly characteristic of ankylosing spondylitis blood was a TCR beta motif consisting of under 10 highly homologous variants.

Each CDR3 protein gets one entry after TCRdb re-called the 5' RACE reads with MiXCR. The table shows some 840,000 distinct CDR3 sequences, with roughly 12% occurring only once. The sequence was obtained from a male donor with ankylosing spondylitis. The sample consisted of blood, either unsorted or a sorted T cell fraction (not recorded which).

CDR3 DNA sequence: TGTGCCTGGAGCTTCGGGAACACCGGGGAGCTGTTTTTT. This sequence encodes CAWSFGNTGELFF. V and J are TRBV30 and TRBJ2-2; D gene uncertain. V lost 3 bases, J lost 1 base, and 6 bases lay in between. Germline CDR1 is GTSNPN and CDR2 is SVGIG (reference sequence). CDR3 size: 13 residues.